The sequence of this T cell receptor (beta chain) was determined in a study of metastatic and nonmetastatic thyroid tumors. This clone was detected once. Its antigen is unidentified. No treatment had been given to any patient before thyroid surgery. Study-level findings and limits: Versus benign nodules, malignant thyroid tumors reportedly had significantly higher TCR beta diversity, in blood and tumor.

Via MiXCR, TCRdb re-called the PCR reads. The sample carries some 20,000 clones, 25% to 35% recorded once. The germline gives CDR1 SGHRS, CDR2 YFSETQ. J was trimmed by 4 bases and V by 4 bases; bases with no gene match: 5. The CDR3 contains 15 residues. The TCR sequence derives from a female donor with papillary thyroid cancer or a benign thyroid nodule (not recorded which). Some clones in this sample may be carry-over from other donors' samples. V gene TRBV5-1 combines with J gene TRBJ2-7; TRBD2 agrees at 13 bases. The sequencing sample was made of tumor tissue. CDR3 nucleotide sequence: TGCGCCAGCAGCCTACTAGCGGGAGGGCAATACGAGCAGTACGTC. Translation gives CASSLLAGGQYEQYV.